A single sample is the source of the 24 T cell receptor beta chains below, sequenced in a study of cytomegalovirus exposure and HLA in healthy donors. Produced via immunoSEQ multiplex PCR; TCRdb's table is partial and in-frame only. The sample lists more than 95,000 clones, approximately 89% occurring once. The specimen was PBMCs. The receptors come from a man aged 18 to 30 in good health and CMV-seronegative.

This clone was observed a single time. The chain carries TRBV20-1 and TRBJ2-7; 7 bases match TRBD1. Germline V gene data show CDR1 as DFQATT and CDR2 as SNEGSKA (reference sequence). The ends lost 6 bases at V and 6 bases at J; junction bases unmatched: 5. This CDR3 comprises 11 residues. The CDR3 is CSALTGSEQYF. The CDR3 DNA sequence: TGCAGTGCGTTGACAGGGTCCGAGCAGTACTTC.

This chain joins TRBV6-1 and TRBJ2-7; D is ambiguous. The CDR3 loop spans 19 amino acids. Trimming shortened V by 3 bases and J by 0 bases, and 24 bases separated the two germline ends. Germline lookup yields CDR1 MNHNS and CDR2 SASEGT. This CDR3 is CASSDPRAGRILSSYEQYF. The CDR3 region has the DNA TGTGCCAGCAGTGACCCCCGAGCAGGCCGCATCCTAAGCTCCTACGAGCAGTACTTC.

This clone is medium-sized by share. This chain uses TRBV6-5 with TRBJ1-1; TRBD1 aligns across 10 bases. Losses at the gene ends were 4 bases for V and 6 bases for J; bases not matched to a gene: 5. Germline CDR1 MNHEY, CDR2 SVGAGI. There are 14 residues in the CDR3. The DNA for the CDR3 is TGTGCCAGCAGTTCGACAGGGGGCAGGGCTGAAGCTTTCTTT. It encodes CASSSTGGRAEAFF.

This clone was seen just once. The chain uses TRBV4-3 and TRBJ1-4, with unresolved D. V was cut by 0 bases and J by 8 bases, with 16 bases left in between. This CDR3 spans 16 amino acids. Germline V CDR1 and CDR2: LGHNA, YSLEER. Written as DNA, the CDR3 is TGCGCCAGCAGCCAAGATGGGCCGCAGTACGGCGAAAAACTGTTTTTT. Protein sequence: CASSQDGPQYGEKLFF.

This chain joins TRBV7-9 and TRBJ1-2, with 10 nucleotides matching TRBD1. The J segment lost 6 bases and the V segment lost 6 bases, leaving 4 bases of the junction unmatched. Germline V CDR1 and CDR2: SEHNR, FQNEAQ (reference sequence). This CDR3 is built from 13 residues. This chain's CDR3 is CASRKDRGNGYTF. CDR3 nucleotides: TGTGCCAGCAGGAAGGACAGGGGGAATGGCTACACCTTC.

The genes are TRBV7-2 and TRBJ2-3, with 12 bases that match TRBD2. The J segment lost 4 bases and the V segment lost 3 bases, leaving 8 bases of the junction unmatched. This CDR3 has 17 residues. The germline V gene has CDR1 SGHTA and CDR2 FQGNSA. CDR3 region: CASSFLLAGGRSDTQYF. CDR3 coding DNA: TGTGCCAGCAGCTTCCTACTAGCGGGGGGCCGGTCAGATACGCAGTATTTT.

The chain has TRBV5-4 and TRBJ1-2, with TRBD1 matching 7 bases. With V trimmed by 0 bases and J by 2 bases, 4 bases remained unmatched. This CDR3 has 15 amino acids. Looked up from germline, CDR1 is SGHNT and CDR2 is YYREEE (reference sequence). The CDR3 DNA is TGTGCCAGCAGCTTGGGGAGGGACAGAAACTATGGCTACACCTTC. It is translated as CASSLGRDRNYGYTF. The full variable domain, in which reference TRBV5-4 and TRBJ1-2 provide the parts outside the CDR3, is ETGVTQSPTHLIKTRGQQVTLRCSSQSGHNTVSWYQQALGQGPQFIFQYYREEENGRGNFPPRFSGLQFPNYSSELNVNALELDDSALYLCASSLGRDRNYGYTFGSGTRLTVV.

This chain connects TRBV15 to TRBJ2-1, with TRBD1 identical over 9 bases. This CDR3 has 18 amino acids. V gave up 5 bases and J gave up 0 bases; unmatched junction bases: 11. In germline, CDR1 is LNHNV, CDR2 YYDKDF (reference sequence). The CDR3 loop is CATSHGGQGTSSYNEQFF. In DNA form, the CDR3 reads TGTGCCACCAGCCATGGCGGACAGGGGACAAGCTCCTACAATGAGCAGTTCTTC.

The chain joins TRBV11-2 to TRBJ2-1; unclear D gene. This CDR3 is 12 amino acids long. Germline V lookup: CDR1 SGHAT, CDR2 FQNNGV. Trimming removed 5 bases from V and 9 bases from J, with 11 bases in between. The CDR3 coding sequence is TGTGCCAGCAGCCGATGGAGTACTGAGCAGTTCTTC. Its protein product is CASSRWSTEQFF.

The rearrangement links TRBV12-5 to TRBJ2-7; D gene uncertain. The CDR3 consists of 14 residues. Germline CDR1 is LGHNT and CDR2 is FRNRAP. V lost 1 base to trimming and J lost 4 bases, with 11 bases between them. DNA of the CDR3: TGTGCTAGTGGTTTGGGTCACACCAATTACGAGCAGTACTTC. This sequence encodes CASGLGHTNYEQYF.

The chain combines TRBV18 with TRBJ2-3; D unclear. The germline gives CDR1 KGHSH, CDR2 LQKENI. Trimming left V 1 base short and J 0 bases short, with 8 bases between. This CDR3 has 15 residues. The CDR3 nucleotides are TGTGCCAGCTCACCACTTACTACTAGCACAGATACGCAGTATTTT. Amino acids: CASSPLTTSTDTQYF. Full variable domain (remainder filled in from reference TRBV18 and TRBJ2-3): NAGVMQNPRHLVRRRGQEARLRCSPMKGHSHVYWYRQLPEEGLKFMVYLQKENIIDESGMPKERFSAEFPKEGPSILRIQQVVRGDSAAYFCASSPLTTSTDTQYFGPGTRLTVL.

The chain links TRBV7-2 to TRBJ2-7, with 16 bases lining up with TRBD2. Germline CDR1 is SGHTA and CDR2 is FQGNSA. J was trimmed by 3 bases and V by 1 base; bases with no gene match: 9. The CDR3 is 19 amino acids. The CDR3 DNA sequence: TGTGCCAGCAGCTTAGATTCACCGGGACTAGCGGGGGGGAACTACGAGCAGTACTTC. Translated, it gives CASSLDSPGLAGGNYEQYF. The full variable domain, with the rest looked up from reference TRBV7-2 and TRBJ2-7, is GAGVSQSPSNKVTEKGKDVELRCDPISGHTALYWYRQSLGQGLEFLIYFQGNSAPDKSGLPSDRFSAERTGGSVSTLTIQRTQQEDSAVYLCASSLDSPGLAGGNYEQYFGPGTRLTVT.

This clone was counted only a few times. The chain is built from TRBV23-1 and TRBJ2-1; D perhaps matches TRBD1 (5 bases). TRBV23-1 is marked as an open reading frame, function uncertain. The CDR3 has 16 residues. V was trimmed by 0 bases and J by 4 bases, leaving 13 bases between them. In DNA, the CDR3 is TGCGCCAGCAGTCAATCCGGTCGAAGGGGATACAATGAGCAGTTCTTC. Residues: CASSQSGRRGYNEQFF.

The CDR3 sequence is CASSYSTGTLYYGYTF. The CDR3 DNA follows: TGTGCCAGCAGTTACTCGACCGGGACATTATACTATGGCTACACCTTC. This chain links TRBV6-5 with TRBJ1-2; weak D call: TRBD1 (6 bases). The length of the CDR3 is 16 residues. CDR1 is MNHEY, CDR2 SVGAGI, per germline. Trimming shortened V by 0 bases and J by 3 bases, and 14 bases separated the two germline ends.

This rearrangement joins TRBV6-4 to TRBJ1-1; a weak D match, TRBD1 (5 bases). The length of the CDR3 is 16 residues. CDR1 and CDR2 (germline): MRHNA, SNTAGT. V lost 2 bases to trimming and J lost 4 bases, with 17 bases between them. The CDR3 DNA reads TGTGCCAGCAGTGACCGGGGGGGGATGATGAGCACTGAAGCTTTCTTT. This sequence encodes CASSDRGGMMSTEAFF.

The CDR3 bases are TGTGCCAGCAGCACAGGGGTCGCCAGATCCTACAATGAGCAGTTCTTC. Its protein product is CASSTGVARSYNEQFF. J is TRBJ2-1 and V is TRBV4-2; 7 nucleotides align to TRBD1. Germline V gene lookup returns CDR1 LGHNA and CDR2 YNFKEQ. The CDR3 consists of 16 residues. The V and J ends lost 5 bases and 1 base, in that order; junction bases with no gene match: 8.

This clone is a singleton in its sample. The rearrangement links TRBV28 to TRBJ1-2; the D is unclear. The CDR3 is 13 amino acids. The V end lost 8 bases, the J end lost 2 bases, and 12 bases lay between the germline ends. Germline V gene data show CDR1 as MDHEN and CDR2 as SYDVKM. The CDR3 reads CASRGTLNYGYTF. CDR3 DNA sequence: TGTGCCAGCCGCGGTACACTCAACTATGGCTACACCTTC.

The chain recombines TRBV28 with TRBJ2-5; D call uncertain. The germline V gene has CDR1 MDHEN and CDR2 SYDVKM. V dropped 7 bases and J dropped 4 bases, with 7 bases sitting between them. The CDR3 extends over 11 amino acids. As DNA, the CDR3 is TGTGCCAGCACCTCAGGAGAGACCCAGTACTTC. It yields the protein CASTSGETQYF.

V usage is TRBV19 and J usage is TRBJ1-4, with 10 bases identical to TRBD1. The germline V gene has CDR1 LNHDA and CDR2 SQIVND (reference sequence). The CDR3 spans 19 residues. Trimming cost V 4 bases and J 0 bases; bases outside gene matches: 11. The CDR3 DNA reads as TGTGCCAGTAGTAGACGGTGGGACAGGGGCCTAACAACTAATGAAAAACTGTTTTTT. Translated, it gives CASSRRWDRGLTTNEKLFF. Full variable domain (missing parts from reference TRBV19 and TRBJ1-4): DGGITQSPKYLFRKEGQNVTLSCEQNLNHDAMYWYRQDPGQGLRLIYYSQIVNDFQKGDIAEGYSVSREKKESFPLTVTSAQKNPTAFYLCASSRRWDRGLTTNEKLFFGSGTQLSVL.

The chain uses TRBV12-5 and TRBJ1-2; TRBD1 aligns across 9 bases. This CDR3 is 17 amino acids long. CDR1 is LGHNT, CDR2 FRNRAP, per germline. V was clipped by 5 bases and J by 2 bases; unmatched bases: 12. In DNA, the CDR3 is TGTGCTAGTGGTGAGACAGGAACAGGGGGCAGGAACTATGGCTACACCTTC. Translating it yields CASGETGTGGRNYGYTF.

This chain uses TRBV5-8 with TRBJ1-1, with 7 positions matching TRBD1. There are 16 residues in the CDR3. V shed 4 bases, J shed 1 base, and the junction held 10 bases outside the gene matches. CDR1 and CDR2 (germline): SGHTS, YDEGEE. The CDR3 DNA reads TGTGCCAGCAGCATGACAGGGCTCCACAAGAACACTGAAGCTTTCTTT. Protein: CASSMTGLHKNTEAFF.

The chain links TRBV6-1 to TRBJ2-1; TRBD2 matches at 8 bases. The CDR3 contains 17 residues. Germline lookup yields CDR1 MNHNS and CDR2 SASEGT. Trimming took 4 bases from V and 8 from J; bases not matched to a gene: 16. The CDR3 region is CASSGLRRGADLDEQFF. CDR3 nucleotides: TGTGCCAGCAGTGGTCTCCGGCGGGGGGCTGATCTGGATGAGCAGTTCTTC.

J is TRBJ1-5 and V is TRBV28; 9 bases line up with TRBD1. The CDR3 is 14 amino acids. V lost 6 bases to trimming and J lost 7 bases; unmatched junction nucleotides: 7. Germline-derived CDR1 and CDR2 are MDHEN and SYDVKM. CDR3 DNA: TGTGCCAGCAGCACCGGGACAGGGAACCAGCCCCAGCATTTT. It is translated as CASSTGTGNQPQHF.

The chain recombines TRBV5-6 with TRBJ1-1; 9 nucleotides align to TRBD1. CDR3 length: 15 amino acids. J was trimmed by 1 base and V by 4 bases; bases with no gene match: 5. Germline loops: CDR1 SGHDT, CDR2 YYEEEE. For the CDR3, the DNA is TGTGCCAGCAGCACGACGGGACAGGGGAACACTGAAGCTTTCTTT. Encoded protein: CASSTTGQGNTEAFF.